These 2 T cell receptor beta chains came from one sample sequenced in a study of cytomegalovirus exposure and HLA in healthy donors. Using immunoSEQ multiplex PCR, the repertoire was profiled, and TCRdb retains in-frame clones only, with some absent. Of more than 200,000 clones detected, approximately 84% appear once; the ten largest clones hold approximately 12%. The sample was PBMCs. Receptor source: a man between 18 and 29 years old in good health and CMV-seropositive.

The chain carries TRBV28 and TRBJ1-5; TRBD1 aligns across 12 bases. The V and J ends lost 5 bases and 7 bases, in that order; junction bases with no gene match: 3. Germline V gives CDR1 MDHEN, CDR2 SYDVKM. The CDR3 sequence is 14 residues long. CDR3 amino acids: CASSGTGGWQPQHF. The DNA for the CDR3 is TGTGCCAGCAGTGGGACAGGGGGCTGGCAGCCCCAGCATTTT.

This rearrangement joins TRBV30 to TRBJ2-1; D gene uncertain. This CDR3 has 13 amino acids. V lost 0 bases and J lost 0, with 3 bases in between. The germline CDR1 and CDR2 sequences are GTSNPN and SVGIG (reference sequence). The CDR3 DNA reads as TGTGCCTGGAGTGTATTCTCCTACAATGAGCAGTTCTTC. This sequence encodes CAWSVFSYNEQFF.